This T cell receptor (beta chain) stems from a study of spatial heterogeneity in lung cancer. Overall study results and limits: Expanded intratumoral alpha and beta TCR counts tracked tumor mutation counts.

Documented time point: sample taken at primary tumor resection. CDR1 is MNHEY and CDR2 is SVGAGI in the germline V gene. V was trimmed by 2 bases and J by 7 bases, leaving 21 bases between them. This CDR3 has 16 residues. This clonotype has only one observation. Its specificity is unknown. Every cDNA TCR molecule received its own unique molecular identifier. TCRdb used MiXCR to reprocess the 5' RACE reads, holding one entry per CDR3 protein. The table lists under 20,000 distinct CDR3 sequences, 5% to 7% of them singletons. The sample in question was lung tumor tissue, obtained at surgery. The chain links TRBV6-5 to TRBJ2-7, with TRBD1 as a possible D gene (6 bases). The clonotype was recovered from a female donor with early-stage non-small cell lung cancer. CDR3 DNA sequence: TGTGCCAGCAGTTACGGTCTAACACAGGGTCTGAGGGAGCAGTACTTC. Its translation is CASSYGLTQGLREQYF.